This TCR beta chain was recorded in a study of cytomegalovirus exposure and HLA in healthy donors. About the study: T cells numbering about 179 million yielded some 100 million unique TCR beta sequences in an earlier analysis.

Findings of the study overall: Later, an analysis found that common viral pathogens appeared to be linked with several of the most significant clusters.

Note on this clone: The antigen remains unidentified.

In germline, CDR1 is SEHNR, CDR2 FQNEAQ (reference sequence). The CDR3 has 16 residues. V lost 1 base to trimming and J lost 4 bases; unmatched junction nucleotides: 7. The PCR employed 60 Vbeta primers together with 13 Jbeta primers. Some clones are missing from TCRdb's copy, which holds only in-frame ones; the method was immunoSEQ multiplex PCR. The data show over 100,000 clones, around 76% seen once. The sample was PBMCs. This chain uses TRBV7-9 with TRBJ2-1; 7 bases align to TRBD2. The sequence was collected from a male donor in good health and CMV-seronegative. This CDR3 is CASSLDQAGVYNEQFF. CDR3 coding DNA: TGTGCCAGCAGCTTAGATCAGGCGGGAGTTTACAATGAGCAGTTCTTC.